A single sample gave rise to the 3 T cell receptor beta chains below, sequenced in a study of tumor-infiltrating lymphocytes in localized non-small cell lung cancer. Libraries were prepared by immunoSEQ multiplex PCR; TCRdb keeps only in-frame clonotypes and omits some of them. There are about 16,000 clones in the sample; approximately 70% occur only once, and 9.4% lies in the top ten. The sequenced sample consisted of lung tumor tissue. The source of these receptors is a human donor with non-small cell lung cancer.

The rearrangement links TRBV5-5 to TRBJ2-7, with TRBD1 matching over 7 bases. Germline V lookup: CDR1 SGHKS, CDR2 YYEKEE (reference sequence). Trimming cost V 3 bases and J 2 bases; bases outside gene matches: 5. The CDR3 is made up of 14 amino acids. The CDR3: CASSSDRVTYEQYF. The CDR3 nucleotides are TGTGCCAGCAGCTCCGACAGGGTTACCTACGAGCAGTACTTC.

The CDR3, as DNA: TGCGCCAGCACCCCTTCGGGGGGCTCTGGAAACACCATATATTTT. It codes for CASTPSGGSGNTIYF. The chain combines TRBV10-2 with TRBJ1-3; a weak D match, TRBD1 (5 bases). Trimming shortened V by 7 bases and J by 0 bases, and 13 bases separated the two germline ends. There are 15 residues in the CDR3. Germline loops: CDR1 WSHSY, CDR2 SAAADI.

Sample share makes this clone medium-sized (0.01 to 0.1%). This CDR3 reads CASRAQGVLYGYTF. DNA of the CDR3: TGTGCCAGTAGGGCACAGGGGGTCCTCTATGGCTACACCTTC. The gene calls are TRBV19 and TRBJ1-2; 8 bases line up with TRBD1. Looked up from germline, CDR1 is LNHDA and CDR2 is SQIVND (reference sequence). Germline trimming cut 6 bases from V and 4 bases from J; bases unmatched to any gene: 7. The CDR3 runs to 14 residues. Using reference TRBV19 and TRBJ1-2 for the parts outside the CDR3, the full variable domain is DGGITQSPKYLFRKEGQNVTLSCEQNLNHDAMYWYRQDPGQGLRLIYYSQIVNDFQKGDIAEGYSVSREKKESFPLTVTSAQKNPTAFYLCASRAQGVLYGYTFGSGTRLTVV.